One and the same sample provided the 3 T cell receptor beta chains below, sequenced in a study of Ad26.COV2.S vaccination and SARS-CoV-2 variants. Sequencing was performed with immunoSEQ multiplex PCR; in TCRdb, only in-frame clones are kept and a portion is missing. The profile shows about 400,000 clones, about 88% of them singletons. Treatment reported: some 20 received Ad26.COV2.S at low or high dose, single or two shots; roughly five received placebo; per-sample allocation not given. On day 63 after the first injection, vaccine and placebo recipients gave samples. The specimen comprised peripheral blood, sampled in a trial of Ad26.COV2.S vaccine versus placebo. These receptors originate from a person between 18 and 65 years old who received the Ad26.COV2.S COVID-19 vaccine or a placebo.

The V and J genes are TRBV4-1 and TRBJ2-6; TRBD2 aligns across 10 bases. Trimming took 3 bases from V and 2 from J; bases not matched to a gene: 13. The CDR3 runs to 20 residues. Germline CDR1 is MGHRA and CDR2 is YSYEKL. As DNA, the CDR3 is TGCGCCAGCAGCCATCCCCCGGCCAGCGGGAGGGCCCCTGGGGCCAACGTCCTGACTTTC. Residues: CASSHPPASGRAPGANVLTF.

This rearrangement joins TRBV5-1 to TRBJ2-3; 7 bases fit TRBD2. The CDR3 sequence is 15 residues long. The germline gives CDR1 SGHRS, CDR2 YFSETQ. V trimming: 5 bases; J trimming: 7 bases; junction bases outside the gene matches: 13. For the CDR3, the DNA is TGCGCCAGCAGGATCGGACTAGGGGAACTTCATACGCAGTATTTT. Its translation: CASRIGLGELHTQYF.

This chain joins TRBV6-2 or TRBV6-3 and TRBJ2-1, with D hard to call. Germline CDR1 is MNHEY and CDR2 is SVGEGT. The CDR3 runs to 12 residues. V was clipped by 5 bases and J by 4 bases, with 6 bases between them. CDR3 sequence reads: CASSQAYNEQFF. CDR3 nucleotide sequence: TGTGCCAGCAGTCAGGCTTACAATGAGCAGTTCTTC.